Listed below are T cell receptor beta chains from one sample, sequenced in a study of blood T cell repertoires in COVID-19. Data came from immunoSEQ multiplex PCR; TCRdb stores just in-frame clones and leaves some out. This table has 250,000 to 400,000 clones, around 88% appearing once. The sequenced material came from peripheral blood. Receptor source: a woman between 25 and 40 years old with COVID-19, enrolled during active disease. The CDR3 runs from the conserved cysteine through the conserved F or W. The D gene is left open where the match is weak. Rows may omit the clone size; those that give it use once, few, many or a size class.

TGTGCCAGCAGCTTATTGACTGCTCCTGAGCAGTTCTTC	CASSLLTAPEQFF	NA	TRBV11-1	TRBJ2-1	NA
TGTGCCAGCAGTTCCCGGGGGGGCCCCCGGGGGACCCAGTACTTC	CASSSRGGPRGTQYF	TRBD2	TRBV6-2/TRBV6-3	TRBJ2-5	NA
TGTGCCAGCGTGGCGACCGGGACAGGGTTTAATTCACCCCTCCACTTT	CASVATGTGFNSPLHF	TRBD1	TRBV2	TRBJ1-6	NA
TGTGCCACCAGGACAGTCAATCAGCCCCAGCATTTT	CATRTVNQPQHF	NA	TRBV24-1	TRBJ1-5	few
TGTGCCAGCAGCCCTGTCGGGACAGGGGTGGGCAATGAGCAGTTCTTC	CASSPVGTGVGNEQFF	TRBD1	TRBV7-2	TRBJ2-1	NA
TGTGCCAGCAGCCCCGGCGGGGGTCAACCGGGTGGCGGGGAGCTGTTTTTT	CASSPGGGQPGGGELFF	TRBD2	TRBV11-2	TRBJ2-2	NA
TGTGCCACCAGTGATCCAGACGGACAGGACCTTTATGGCTACACCTTC	CATSDPDGQDLYGYTF	TRBD1	TRBV24-1	TRBJ1-2	once
TGTGCCAGCAGCTTCCGAGACAGGGACTCGGGAAGGGAAAAACTGTTTTTT	CASSFRDRDSGREKLFF	TRBD1	TRBV7-9	TRBJ1-4	NA
TGCGCCAGCAGTTATTCACCGGGACAGAATTTCTATGGCTACACCTTC	CASSYSPGQNFYGYTF	TRBD1	TRBV5-1	TRBJ1-2	NA
TGTGCCAGCAGCTTAGCGATAGCGACCGGGGAGCTGTTTTTT	CASSLAIATGELFF	NA	TRBV7-2	TRBJ2-2	NA
TGTGCCAGCAGGCCCGGTACAGATACGCAGTATTTT	CASRPGTDTQYF	NA	TRBV6-6	TRBJ2-3	NA
TGTGCCAGCAGCGAGGGAGGGGGACAGGGGGCCTACGAGCAGTACTTC	CASSEGGGQGAYEQYF	TRBD1	TRBV9	TRBJ2-7	NA
TGTGCCAGCAGCTTAGGGGCAGGGGGACTCTATGGCTACACCTTC	CASSLGAGGLYGYTF	TRBD1	TRBV7-9	TRBJ1-2	NA
TGTGCCAGCAGTGAGGCCAACGCCACCCCCATAGAAGCTTTCTTT	CASSEANATPIEAFF	NA	TRBV6-4	TRBJ1-1	NA
TGCGCCAGCAGCCAAGGTTCACCCGGTCTAGCCAAAAACATTCAGTACTTC	CASSQGSPGLAKNIQYF	NA	TRBV4-3	TRBJ2-4	NA
TGTGCCAGCATAAAACGGGGGAAAGGTGATGGCTACACCTTC	CASIKRGKGDGYTF	NA	TRBV6-5	TRBJ1-2	few
TGCGCCAGCAGCCAAGCCCTTAATGAAAAACTGTTTTTT	CASSQALNEKLFF	NA	TRBV4-3	TRBJ1-4	NA